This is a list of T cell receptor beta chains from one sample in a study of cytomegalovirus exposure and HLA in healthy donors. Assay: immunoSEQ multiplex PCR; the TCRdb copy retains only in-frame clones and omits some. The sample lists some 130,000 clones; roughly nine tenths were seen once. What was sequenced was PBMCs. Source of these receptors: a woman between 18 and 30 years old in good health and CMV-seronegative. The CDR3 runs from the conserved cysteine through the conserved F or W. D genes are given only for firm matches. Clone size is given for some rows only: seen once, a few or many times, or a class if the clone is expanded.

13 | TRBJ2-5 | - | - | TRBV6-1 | TGTGCCAGCAGTGAATGGCCAGTCGAGACCCAGTACTTC | CASSEWPVETQYF
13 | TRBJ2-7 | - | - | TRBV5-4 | TGTGCCAGCAGCTTGCCGGTCTCCTACGAGCAGTACTTC | CASSLPVSYEQYF
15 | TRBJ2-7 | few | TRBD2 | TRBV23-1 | TGCGCCACCGAGACTAGCGGGGGACCACCCTACGAGCAGTACTTC | CATETSGGPPYEQYF
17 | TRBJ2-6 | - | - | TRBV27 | TGTGCCAGCAGTTCCCAGACAGCGAGCTCTGGGGCCAACGTCCTGACTTTC | CASSSQTASSGANVLTF
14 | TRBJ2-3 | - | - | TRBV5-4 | TGTGCCAGCAGCTCGGAGGGGTTCGCAGATACGCAGTATTTT | CASSSEGFADTQYF
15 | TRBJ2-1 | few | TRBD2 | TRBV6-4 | TGTGCCAGCAGCCCTCGGGGGGGCCCAGGCAATGAGCAGTTCTTC | CASSPRGGPGNEQFF
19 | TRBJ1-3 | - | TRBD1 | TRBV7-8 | TGTGCCAGCAGCTTTGCGCGGACAGGGTGGGAAGCTAGTGGAAACACCATATATTTT | CASSFARTGWEASGNTIYF
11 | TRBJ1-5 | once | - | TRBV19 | TGTGCCAGTAGTATCGGGGGGCCCCAGCATTTT | CASSIGGPQHF
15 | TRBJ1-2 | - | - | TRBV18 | TGTGCCAGCTCACCACCCCGCACCGGTAACTATGGCTACACCTTC | CASSPPRTGNYGYTF
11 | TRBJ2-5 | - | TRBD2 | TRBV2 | TGTGCCAGCACGGGGGGAGAGACCCAGTACTTC | CASTGGETQYF
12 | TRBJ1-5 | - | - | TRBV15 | TGTGCCACCAGCATCTTCAATCAGCCCCAGCATTTT | CATSIFNQPQHF
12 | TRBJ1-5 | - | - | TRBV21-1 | TGTGCCAGCAGCAAACAGGGGCAGCCCCAGCATTTT | CASSKQGQPQHF
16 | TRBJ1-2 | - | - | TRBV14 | TGTGCCAGCAGCCAAGATCTTGAGGGTCGATGGGATGGCTACACCTTC | CASSQDLEGRWDGYTF
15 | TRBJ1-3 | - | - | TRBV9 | TGTGCCAGCAGCGTAGATGAGGGCCCCGGAAACACCATATATTTT | CASSVDEGPGNTIYF
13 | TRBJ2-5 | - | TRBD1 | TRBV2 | TGTGCCACCCCTTTGGACAGGGGAGAGACCCAGTACTTC | CATPLDRGETQYF
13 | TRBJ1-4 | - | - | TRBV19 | TGTGCCAGTAGTCGCGTCGATAATGAAAAACTGTTTTTT | CASSRVDNEKLFF
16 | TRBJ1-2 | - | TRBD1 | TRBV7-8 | TGTGCCAGCAGCTTGGACAGGGGAAACTTTCTCTATGGCTACACCTTC | CASSLDRGNFLYGYTF